This TCR beta chain was observed in a study of cytomegalovirus exposure and HLA in healthy donors. CDR3 length equals 17 residues. From germline, CDR1 is SGHRS and CDR2 YFSETQ. With 0 bases removed from V and 0 bases from J, the gap between germline ends came to 13 bases. Comments on this clone: Its cognate antigen is unknown.

Study conclusions and caveats: Cytomegalovirus association was assigned to about 150 TCR beta chains. High sensitivity and specificity were reportedly achieved when the classifier diagnosed cytomegalovirus status. Per a later analysis, about 15,000 TCR beta sequences showed association with HLA alleles at 0.05 false discovery rate.

Vbeta (60) and Jbeta (13) primers were used in the PCR. The data were produced by immunoSEQ multiplex PCR, yet TCRdb's version contains in-frame clones alone and is incomplete. Its clone listing holds roughly 72,000 clones. The chain has TRBV5-1 and TRBJ2-1, with unresolved D. Sequencing was done on a sample of PBMCs. The origin of this receptor is a man between 18 and 29 years old in good health and CMV-seropositive. In DNA form, the CDR3 reads TGCGCCAGCAGCTTGGGGGCGACCGATTTCTCCTACAATGAGCAGTTCTTC. Amino acid sequence: CASSLGATDFSYNEQFF.